This T cell receptor beta chain was obtained from a study of blood T cell repertoires in COVID-19. TCRdb keeps only in-frame clones here, not all; method: immunoSEQ multiplex PCR. Here the sample spans about 220,000 clones, about 82% being singletons. Germline-derived CDR1 and CDR2 are SQVTM and ANQGSEA. CDR3 length: 19 residues. V lost 8 bases and J lost 0; bases outside the gene matches: 22. This TCR derives from a woman in her 70s with COVID-19, enrolled during active disease. What was sequenced was peripheral blood. This chain uses TRBV29-1 with TRBJ1-5, with 7 nucleotides matching TRBD1. CDR3 sequence reads: CSIPVDARYRGGSNQPQHF. As DNA, the CDR3 is TGCAGCATACCCGTCGATGCCCGGTACAGGGGAGGTAGCAATCAGCCCCAGCATTTT.